The 31 T cell receptor beta chains listed next were all sequenced from one sample in a study of T cells in Graves' hyperthyroidism and ophthalmopathy. The CDR3 regions of TCR beta were amplified from RNA transcripts. HTBI primers drove first-round RT-PCR of the TCR CDR3. One entry per CDR3 protein, called by TCRdb with MiXCR from the multiplex PCR reads. The sample comprises fewer than 750,000 distinct CDR3 sequences, 13% to 15% of which are singletons, and around 12% rests with the top ten. The sequenced material came from blood. The source is a woman aged 45-65 years with Graves' ophthalmopathy.

Details on this clonotype: The CDR3 does not close with the conserved phenylalanine or tryptophan, likely indicating a read error. The CDR3 DNA follows: TGTGCCAGCAGCTTAAGCTGGGGAAGGAATTCACCCCTCCACTTG. Translating it yields CASSLSWGRNSPLHL. The chain couples TRBV7-2 to TRBJ1-6; D not resolved. CDR3 length: 15 residues. Per germline, CDR1 SGHTA and CDR2 FQGNSA. Trimming removed 2 bases from V and 7 bases from J, with 12 bases in between.

The rearrangement links TRBV7-6 to TRBJ2-1; 11 nucleotides align to TRBD2. After removal of 0 bases from V and 7 bases from J, the junction contained 2 bases not matched to a gene. The germline CDR1 and CDR2 sequences are SGHVS and FNYEAQ. CDR3 size: 15 residues. CDR3 coding DNA: TGTGCCAGCAGCTTAGCACTAGCGGGAGAAAATGAGCAGTTCTTC. Its translation is CASSLALAGENEQFF.

This clonotype was counted ten times or more. The CDR3 sequence is CASSQVPGLISYEQYF. The CDR3 nucleotides are TGTGCCAGCAGCCAAGTTCCAGGGTTAATTTCCTACGAGCAGTACTTC. The chain joins TRBV3-1 to TRBJ2-7; a weak D match, TRBD1 (5 bases). Trimming removed 1 base from V and 1 base from J, with 14 bases in between. Germline V lookup: CDR1 LGHDT, CDR2 YNNKEL (reference sequence). The CDR3 runs 16 residues.

This clonotype was seen ten or more times. The chain has TRBV5-1 and TRBJ2-7, with 10 nucleotides matching TRBD2. This CDR3 contains 15 residues. The germline CDR1 and CDR2 sequences are SGHRS and YFSETQ. V lost 5 bases, J lost 3 bases, and 8 bases stayed unmatched. For the CDR3, the DNA is TGCGCCAGCAGACCTGGGACTAGCGCCAGCTACGAGCAGTACTTC. Protein sequence: CASRPGTSASYEQYF.

This clonotype was detected many times. The rearrangement uses TRBV6-1 and TRBJ2-3, with 12 bases that match TRBD2. V shed 5 bases, J shed 2 bases, and the junction held 5 bases outside the gene matches. CDR3 length: 16 residues. CDR1 MNHNS and CDR2 SASEGT come from the germline V gene. CDR3 in amino acids: CASSPGLAGITDTQYF. In nucleotides, the CDR3 is TGTGCCAGCAGTCCCGGACTAGCGGGGATCACAGATACGCAGTATTTT.

This clonotype was seen at least ten times. The chain has TRBV28 and TRBJ1-2; tentatively, D is TRBD1 (5 bases). V shed 4 bases and J shed 0 bases, with 15 bases lying between them. Per the germline V gene, CDR1 is MDHEN and CDR2 is SYDVKM. This CDR3 comprises 16 residues. Written as DNA, the CDR3 is TGTGCCAGCAGTTCCTCTCAGGGCGAAGCTAACTATGGCTACACCTTC. Protein: CASSSSQGEANYGYTF.

This clonotype appeared many times. V is TRBV3-1 and J is TRBJ2-5, with TRBD2 as a possible D gene (6 bases). Trimming removed 0 bases at V and 1 base at J, with 6 bases between. The CDR3 contains 14 residues. The germline V gene has CDR1 LGHDT and CDR2 YNNKEL (reference sequence). The CDR3, as DNA: TGTGCCAGCAGCCAAGAGGGAGGCCAAGAGACCCAGTACTTC. Translating gives CASSQEGGQETQYF.

This clonotype was counted a few times. V usage is TRBV12-3 or TRBV12-4 and J usage is TRBJ1-2; 8 bases are shared with TRBD1. With 4 bases clipped from V and 6 bases from J, the junction kept 4 bases outside the gene matches. The CDR3 covers 13 residues. CDR3 region: CASSYRTGHGYTF. The CDR3 DNA reads as TGTGCCAGCAGTTACCGGACAGGGCATGGCTACACCTTC.

This sequence joins TRBV20-1 and TRBJ2-5; D possibly corresponds to TRBD2 (5 bases). The CDR3 totals 13 residues. V was trimmed by 2 bases and J by 5 bases, leaving 12 bases between them. The germline V gene has CDR1 DFQATT and CDR2 SNEGSKA (reference sequence). CDR3 coding DNA: TGCAGTGCTAGAAGAAAGGGAGTTGAGACCCAGTACTTC. This encodes CSARRKGVETQYF.

The sample holds many counts of this clonotype. The CDR3, as DNA: TGCGCCAGCAGCCCGGGATTGAGGACCGGGGAGCTGTTTTTT. Translating gives CASSPGLRTGELFF. The V gene is TRBV5-1, the J gene TRBJ2-2, with a possible D match to TRBD2 (5 bases). From germline, CDR1 is SGHRS and CDR2 YFSETQ. The CDR3 consists of 14 residues. V was shortened by 4 bases and J by 5 bases, with 12 bases between the two germline ends.

This clonotype was picked up many times. This chain uses TRBV4-3 with TRBJ2-7; TRBD2 matches 15 bases. J was trimmed by 7 bases and V by 0 bases; bases with no gene match: 10. The CDR3 is 18 amino acids. Looked up from germline, CDR1 is LGHNA and CDR2 is YSLEER. CDR3 region: CASSQDRRTSGRAREQYF. The CDR3 DNA reads as TGCGCCAGCAGCCAAGATAGGCGGACTAGCGGGAGGGCCAGAGAGCAGTACTTC.

This clonotype was seen at least ten times. This chain uses TRBV7-9 with TRBJ2-7, with D perhaps matching TRBD2 (6 bases). The V end lost 4 bases, the J end lost 4 bases, and 14 bases lay between the germline ends. In germline, CDR1 is SEHNR, CDR2 FQNEAQ (reference sequence). CDR3 size: 14 residues. CDR3 residues: CASSSTSRFYEQYF. For the CDR3, the DNA is TGTGCCAGCAGCTCCACTAGCAGATTTTACGAGCAGTACTTC.

This clonotype was seen repeatedly, ten times or more. The rearrangement links TRBV11-3 to TRBJ2-1; D is uncertain. Germline V CDR1 and CDR2: SGHNT, YENEEA. The CDR3 runs to 19 residues. V lost 2 bases, J lost 4 bases, and 24 bases lay in between. Written as DNA, the CDR3 is TGTGCCAGCAGCTTAACATGGGGTCGCGGTGGGAAGGGATACAATGAGCAGTTCTTC. Residues: CASSLTWGRGGKGYNEQFF.

This clonotype was seen at least ten times. This chain uses TRBV28 with TRBJ2-5; D ambiguous. CDR1 and CDR2 (germline): MDHEN, SYDVKM. This CDR3 is built from 17 residues. V was cut by 3 bases and J by 2 bases, with 19 bases left in between. The CDR3 DNA follows: TGTGCCAGCAGTTTTCGAGGCAGCCGCAGAGGACAAGAGACCCAGTACTTC. Its protein product is CASSFRGSRRGQETQYF.

This clonotype was counted at least ten times. The chain employs TRBV6-1 and TRBJ1-5, with D possibly matching TRBD1 (6 bases). This CDR3 is 14 amino acids long. CDR1 is MNHNS, CDR2 SASEGT, per germline. V was trimmed by 7 bases and J by 2 bases, leaving 12 bases between them. The CDR3 region has the DNA TGTGCCAGCACTAAGGGGGGGGGCAATCAGCCCCAGCATTTT. It codes for CASTKGGGNQPQHF.

This clonotype was found a few times. The V and J genes are TRBV29-1 and TRBJ2-3, with 9 nucleotides matching TRBD2. The germline V gene encodes CDR1 SQVTM and CDR2 ANQGSEA. The V gene end was trimmed by 5 bases and the J gene end by 3 bases; junction bases not matched to a gene: 3. The CDR3 loop spans 13 amino acids. The CDR3 loop reads CSVNSGRTDTQYF. The CDR3 nucleotides read TGCAGCGTTAATAGCGGGAGAACAGATACGCAGTATTTT.

This clonotype has a handful of counts. The chain has TRBV15 and TRBJ2-3; a weak D match, TRBD1 (5 bases). Between the trimmed V and J ends, which lost 3 bases and 2 bases, there was a span of 15 bases. The CDR3 length is 16 residues. Germline V CDR1 and CDR2: LNHNV, YYDKDF (reference sequence). CDR3 sequence: CATSRQLRQLTDTQYF. The CDR3 DNA reads TGTGCCACCAGCAGGCAGCTCCGACAGCTCACAGATACGCAGTATTTT.

This clonotype was picked up a small number of times. This chain connects TRBV4-1 to TRBJ2-1; tentatively, D is TRBD2 (6 bases). Trimming took 4 bases from V and 9 from J, leaving 19 bases between them. Germline V gene sequence: CDR1 MGHRA, CDR2 YSYEKL. The CDR3 covers 15 residues. The chain's CDR3 is CASSPTDLLASEQFF. The CDR3 coding sequence is TGCGCCAGCAGCCCCACCGACTTACTAGCTTCTGAGCAGTTCTTC.

The genes are TRBV6-5 and TRBJ2-1; no firm D call. The CDR3 consists of 18 residues. Germline CDR1 MNHEY, CDR2 SVGAGI. V was shortened by 0 bases and J by 0 bases, with 15 bases between the two germline ends. The DNA for the CDR3 is TGTGCCAGCAGTTACTCGAAACAAAAACTGGACTCCTACAATGAGCAGTTCTTC. Residues: CASSYSKQKLDSYNEQFF.

This clonotype was recorded many times. The chain has TRBV7-9 and TRBJ2-2, with TRBD2 identical over 10 bases. Unmatched junction bases numbered 7, after V lost 5 bases and J lost 4 bases. CDR3 length equals 16 residues. CDR1 and CDR2 (germline): SEHNR, FQNEAQ (reference sequence). The CDR3 DNA is TGTGCCAGCAGCGTTTTACTAGCGGGAACCACCGGGGAGCTGTTTTTT. It translates to CASSVLLAGTTGELFF.

CDR3 sequence reads: CSARDSASGKKTQYF. CDR3 DNA: TGCAGTGCTAGAGATAGCGCTAGCGGGAAAAAGACCCAGTACTTC. The V and J genes are TRBV20-1 and TRBJ2-5, with 9 bases fitting TRBD2. V was pared by 0 bases and J by 6 bases, with 8 bases of the junction left unmatched. The V gene's germline CDR1 is DFQATT and CDR2 SNEGSKA (reference sequence). This CDR3 is 15 amino acids long.

This clonotype has at least ten counts. The chain couples TRBV20-1 to TRBJ2-1; a weak D match, TRBD2 (5 bases). V lost 6 bases and J lost 0, with 15 bases in between. There are 15 residues in the CDR3. Germline V gives CDR1 DFQATT, CDR2 SNEGSKA (reference sequence). CDR3 residues: CSASNRRSSYNEQFF. CDR3 bases: TGCAGTGCCTCGAATAGGAGGAGCTCCTACAATGAGCAGTTCTTC.

This clonotype was counted a few times. J is TRBJ2-1 and V is TRBV6-1; TRBD2 matches at 10 bases. The length of the CDR3 is 16 residues. V shed 2 bases and J 6 bases; nucleotides not matched to a gene: 7. Germline CDR1 MNHNS, CDR2 SASEGT. CDR3 nucleotides: TGTGCCAGCAGTGAATGGAGAGCGGGAGGGGTCAATGAGCAGTTCTTC. It translates to CASSEWRAGGVNEQFF.

To note about this clonotype: Since a much larger clone is just one base distant, this may be a read error. J is TRBJ2-3 and V is TRBV6-2 or TRBV6-3, with D perhaps TRBD1 or TRBD2 (5 bases each). CDR3 length equals 13 residues. Germline V gives CDR1 MNHEY, CDR2 SVGEGT. CDR3 DNA: TGTGCCGGCAGTAAAGGGACGCCCTCGACGCAGTATTTT. Amino acid sequence: CAGSKGTPSTQYF.

The J gene is TRBJ2-2, the V gene TRBV9; D remains unclear. The CDR3 sequence is 17 residues long. Trimming shortened V by 0 bases and J by 1 base, and 13 bases separated the two germline ends. CDR1 and CDR2 from the germline V gene are SGDLS and YYNGEE. The CDR3 loop is CASSVGGVWRNTGELFF. The CDR3 DNA follows: TGTGCCAGCAGCGTAGGAGGCGTCTGGCGGAACACCGGGGAGCTGTTTTTT.

This clonotype was observed many times. The rearrangement joins TRBV5-1 to TRBJ2-5, with TRBD2 identical over 10 bases. The J segment lost 2 bases and the V segment lost 4 bases, leaving 8 bases of the junction unmatched. Germline V gene sequence: CDR1 SGHRS, CDR2 YFSETQ. This CDR3 has 16 amino acids. The DNA of the CDR3 is TGCGCCAGCAGCCTCCGAGCGGGAGGGATTCAAGAGACCCAGTACTTC. Translated, it gives CASSLRAGGIQETQYF.

A few counts support this clonotype. The chain has TRBV9 and TRBJ2-3; D uncertain. The CDR3 loop spans 15 amino acids. With 0 bases removed from V and 3 bases from J, the gap between germline ends came to 11 bases. Germline-derived CDR1 and CDR2 are SGDLS and YYNGEE. CDR3 residues: CASSVAPRGTDTQYF. The CDR3 DNA follows: TGTGCCAGCAGCGTAGCCCCTAGAGGTACAGATACGCAGTATTTT.

The CDR3 spells CATSVDGSSNEQFF. In DNA form, the CDR3 reads TGTGCCACCAGTGTTGACGGAAGTAGCAATGAGCAGTTCTTC. V and J are TRBV24-1 and TRBJ2-1; no reliable D call. V lost 5 bases and J 6 bases, leaving 13 bases between the germline ends. Germline loops: CDR1 KGHDR, CDR2 SFDVKD. The CDR3 consists of 14 residues.

This clonotype appeared a few times. A read error may explain this, as a much larger clone is one base away. The rearrangement joins TRBV2 to TRBJ2-1, with D possibly matching TRBD2 (5 bases). Germline values: CDR1 SNHLY, CDR2 FYNNEI. The V and J ends lost 4 bases and 2 bases respectively, with 12 bases between them. This CDR3 has 15 amino acids. For the CDR3, the DNA is TGTGCCAGCAGTGTGAGGGTAGCGCCCTACAATGAGCAGTTCTTC. It specifies CASSVRVAPYNEQFF.

This clonotype was recorded many times. Here the CDR3 DNA reads TGTGCTAGTGGTTTGGGGGGACAGGGGGCGGACACTGAAGCTTTCTTT. Protein: CASGLGGQGADTEAFF. This chain joins TRBV12-5 and TRBJ1-1; 12 bases are a match to TRBD1. Trimming took 1 base from V and 3 from J; bases not matched to a gene: 3. Germline V gene sequence: CDR1 LGHNT, CDR2 FRNRAP. The CDR3 length is 16 residues.

This clonotype was seen only a few times. This chain connects TRBV5-1 to TRBJ2-7; TRBD1 matches 11 bases. This CDR3 region has 12 residues. Germline assignment: CDR1 SGHRS and CDR2 YFSETQ. J was trimmed by 7 bases and V by 8 bases; bases with no gene match: 5. The CDR3 here is CASGQGAREQYF. CDR3 sequence (DNA): TGCGCCAGTGGACAGGGGGCGCGTGAGCAGTACTTC.